The present T cell receptor (beta chain) was sequenced within a study of blood T cell repertoires in COVID-19. Study summary: Sources were T cells, B-cell-depleted T cells, or PBMCs; the material itself was cDNA or gDNA.

Per the original methods: Estimated nucleated cell counts came from reference gene primer amplification. Clones were sequenced by immunoSEQ multiplex PCR, and TCRdb holds only the in-frame ones, with some missing. V and J calls and clone size are as listed in that table; D and trimming were resolved from the DNA. The profile shows some 300,000 clones, roughly nine tenths of them singletons. The CDR3 totals 17 residues. Germline values: CDR1 SGHTS, CDR2 YDEGEE. V gave up 4 bases and J gave up 2 bases, with 19 bases separating them. Participant ages covered about 18 to 89 years across about 25 US areas.

The gene calls are TRBV5-8 and TRBJ2-4; maybe TRBD2 (7 bases). Specimen: PBMCs or T cells enriched from blood (not recorded which). This TCR was recovered from a woman in her 50s who had been exposed to COVID-19. The chain's CDR3 is CASSPHQGRVSKNIQYF. For the CDR3, the DNA is TGTGCCAGCAGCCCCCACCAGGGGAGGGTATCCAAAAACATTCAGTACTTC. The variable domain in full, completed from reference TRBV5-8 and TRBJ2-4, reads EAGVTQSPTHLIKTRGQQATLRCSPISGHTSVYWYQQALGLGLQFLLWYDEGEERNRGNFPPRFSGRQFPNYSSELNVNALELEDSALYLCASSPHQGRVSKNIQYFGAGTRLSVL.